This T cell receptor beta chain was profiled in a study of blood T cells in healthy people across ages. Study-level results: With age, beta diversity per million T cells declined roughly linearly, significantly by 30 to 40.

For the second PCR, which ran for about 7 to 11 cycles, a sample-barcoded 5' primer and a J-beta primer mix were used. TCRdb re-analysed the 5' RACE reads in MiXCR, keeping a single row per CDR3 protein. This sample yields some 760,000 distinct CDR3 sequences, of which around 25% are seen a single time; under 10% belongs to the top ten. V was pared by 1 base and J by 0 bases, with 8 bases between. CDR1 is SEHNR, CDR2 FQNEAQ, per germline (reference sequence). The CDR3 sequence is 15 residues long. This clonotype was seen once. Its cognate antigen is unknown. These data also featured in a second study, about T cells of mothers and their children. That study adds: Sample barcodes and 2-4 random nucleotides were added by the M1S primer of the second PCR. An overlap that was slightly higher, though non-significant, was seen in related mother-child pairs versus unrelated pairs.

The source is a boy between 10 and 17 years old in good health. This chain joins TRBV7-9 and TRBJ2-3; D gene unclear. The sample consisted of blood. DNA of the CDR3: TGTGCCAGCAGCTTAGGGAGCACTAGCACAGATACGCAGTATTTT. Its translation is CASSLGSTSTDTQYF.